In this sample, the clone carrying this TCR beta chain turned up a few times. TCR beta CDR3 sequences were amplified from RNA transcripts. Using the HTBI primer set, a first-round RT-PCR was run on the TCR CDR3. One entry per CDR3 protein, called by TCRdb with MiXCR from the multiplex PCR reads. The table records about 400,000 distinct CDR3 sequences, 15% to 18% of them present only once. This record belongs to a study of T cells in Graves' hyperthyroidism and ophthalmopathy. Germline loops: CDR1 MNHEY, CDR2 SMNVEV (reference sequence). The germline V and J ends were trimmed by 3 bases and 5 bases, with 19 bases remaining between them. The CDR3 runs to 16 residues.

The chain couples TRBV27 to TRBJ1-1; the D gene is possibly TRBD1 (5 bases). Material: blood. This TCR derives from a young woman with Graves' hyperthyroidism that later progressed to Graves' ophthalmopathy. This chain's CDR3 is CASSFKVSGPGTEAFF. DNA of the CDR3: TGTGCCAGCAGTTTTAAGGTTTCAGGGCCGGGGACTGAAGCTTTCTTT.